The clone carrying this T cell receptor (beta chain) was detected only a few times. No antigen is known for it. This sample's time point: pre-treatment sample, taken before nivolumab and TIL therapy. Pleural nodules or supraclavicular lymph nodes made up most of the excised metastases sampled. Patients were adults with stage 4 NSCLC. The immunoSEQ assay was v3. Sequencing depth was 1.5 million to 2 million read pairs for survey level, roughly 4.5-6.5 million for deep. Some clones are missing from TCRdb's copy, which holds only in-frame ones; the method was immunoSEQ multiplex PCR. Among about 26,000 clones listed, approximately 63% were seen once. V trimming: 8 bases; J trimming: 5 bases; junction bases outside the gene matches: 12. This CDR3 region has 15 residues. CDR1 ENHRY and CDR2 SYGVKD come from the germline V gene. The data derive from a study of TIL therapy for anti-PD-1-resistant metastatic lung cancer. Study-level results: Many TIL product clones were absent from baseline tumor, suggesting clonal contraction.

The starting material was tumor tissue, obtained at baseline. The rearrangement uses TRBV10-3 and TRBJ2-7, with 10 bases aligning to TRBD2. This TCR came from a woman between 30 and 85 years old with non-small cell lung cancer. The CDR3 DNA reads TGTGCCATCGCTTGGGCTAGCGGGAGTCGGGACGAGCAGTACTTC. Protein: CAIAWASGSRDEQYF.